Following are 21 T cell receptor beta chains from one sample sequenced in a study of T cells in Graves' hyperthyroidism and ophthalmopathy. TCR beta CDR3 sequences were amplified from RNA transcripts. The HTBI primer set drove a first-round RT-PCR of the TCR CDR3. Via MiXCR, TCRdb re-called the multiplex PCR reads, giving one row per CDR3 protein. The sample has almost 600,000 distinct CDR3 sequences, 14% seen once. Input material: blood. The source is a woman aged 25 to 39 with Graves' hyperthyroidism that later progressed to Graves' ophthalmopathy.

In the case of this clonotype: A clone one base away is much larger, so this may be a read error. This chain links TRBV30 with TRBJ1-2; a weak D match, TRBD1 (5 bases). V was cut by 3 bases and J by 9 bases, with 17 bases left in between. CDR3 length: 13 amino acids. Germline loops: CDR1 GTSNPN, CDR2 SVGIG (reference sequence). CDR3 DNA sequence: TGTGCCTGGAGCCCACCTGCAGGGTTGAGCTACACCTTC. This sequence encodes CAWSPPAGLSYTF.

This rearrangement joins TRBV6-1 to TRBJ2-1; 9 bases are a match to TRBD1. CDR1 and CDR2 (germline): MNHNS, SASEGT. V was pared by 5 bases and J by 5 bases, with 4 bases of the junction left unmatched. The CDR3 length is 14 residues. The CDR3, as DNA: TGTGCCAGCAGTCGGGACAGGGCTGACAATGAGCAGTTCTTC. It yields the protein CASSRDRADNEQFF.

This clonotype showed up many times. The rearrangement links TRBV5-1 to TRBJ1-1; D gene uncertain. The V and J ends lost 4 bases and 1 base respectively, with 11 bases between them. Germline V gene sequence: CDR1 SGHRS, CDR2 YFSETQ. CDR3 length: 14 amino acids. The CDR3 nucleotides are TGCGCCAGCAGCACTTCGGACCCGAACACTGAAGCTTTCTTT. Translation gives CASSTSDPNTEAFF.

At least ten counts were recorded for this clonotype. The rearrangement joins TRBV6-1 to TRBJ2-1, with no clear D. Trimming left V 7 bases short and J 7 bases short, with 8 bases between. CDR3 length: 11 residues. Per germline, CDR1 MNHNS and CDR2 SASEGT. The CDR3 DNA sequence: TGTGCCAGCACAGTAGGGAATGAGCAGTTCTTC. Its protein product is CASTVGNEQFF.

Ten or more counts support this clonotype. The chain carries TRBV11-2 and TRBJ1-3, with TRBD1 matching 7 bases. Trimming took 7 bases from V and 0 from J; bases not matched to a gene: 9. CDR1 and CDR2 from the germline V gene are SGHAT and FQNNGV. The CDR3 spans 16 residues. The CDR3 bases are TGTGCCAGCAACCCCGGACAGGCCAGCTCTGGAAACACCATATATTTT. Translation gives CASNPGQASSGNTIYF. The entire variable domain, with the rest obtained from reference TRBV11-2 and TRBJ1-3, is as follows: EAGVAQSPRYKIIEKRQSVAFWCNPISGHATLYWYQQILGQGPKLLIQFQNNGVVDDSQLPKDRFSAERLKGVDSTLKIQPAKLEDSAVYLCASNPGQASSGNTIYFGEGSWLTVV.

This clonotype was counted many times. This rearrangement joins TRBV4-1 to TRBJ2-7; possible D gene TRBD2, 6 bases. The length of the CDR3 is 14 residues. Deletions cut 1 base from V and 5 bases from J, with 12 bases between. From germline, CDR1 is MGHRA and CDR2 YSYEKL. CDR3: CASSQGRGRDEQYF. As DNA, the CDR3 is TGCGCCAGCAGCCAAGGGCGGGGAAGGGACGAGCAGTACTTC.

This clonotype has at least ten counts. The chain is built from TRBV29-1 and TRBJ1-1; 11 bases line up with TRBD1. J lost 4 bases, V lost 7 bases, and 8 bases had no gene match. Looked up from germline, CDR1 is SQVTM and CDR2 is ANQGSEA. The CDR3 has 14 residues. In DNA, the CDR3 is TGCAGCGCCCGGACAGGGGGCGTGGGCACTGAAGCTTTCTTT. Encoded protein: CSARTGGVGTEAFF. Drawing the rest from reference TRBV29-1 and TRBJ1-1, the complete variable domain is SAVISQKPSRDICQRGTSLTIQCQVDSQVTMMFWYRQQPGQSLTLIATANQGSEATYESGFVIDKFPISRPNLTFSTLTVSNMSPEDSSIYLCSARTGGVGTEAFFGQGTRLTVV.

The chain is built from TRBV30 and TRBJ1-5; 7 bases are a match to TRBD1. The CDR3 is 14 amino acids. Trimming cost V 3 bases and J 2 bases; bases outside gene matches: 4. Per the germline V gene, CDR1 is GTSNPN and CDR2 is SVGIG (reference sequence). The CDR3 sequence: CAWSHGTGNQPQHF. CDR3 nucleotide sequence: TGTGCCTGGAGCCATGGGACAGGCAATCAGCCCCAGCATTTT.

Remarks on this clonotype: A single base separates this from a much larger clone, so it may be a read error. The chain employs TRBV7-9 and TRBJ1-4; 7 bases fit TRBD1. V dropped 7 bases and J dropped 0; count of bases not matched to a gene: 14. CDR1 and CDR2 (germline): SEHNR, FQNEAQ (reference sequence). This CDR3 region has 18 residues. CDR3 bases: TGTGCCAGCAACCAGGACAGGAGTCCCTTGGCAACTAATGAAAAACTGTTTTTT. Its translation: CASNQDRSPLATNEKLFF. Full variable domain (missing parts from reference TRBV7-9 and TRBJ1-4): DTGVSQNPRHKITKRGQNVTFRCDPISEHNRLYWYRQTLGQGPEFLTYFQNEAQLEKSRLLSDRFSAERPKGSFSTLEIQRTEQGDSAMYLCASNQDRSPLATNEKLFFGSGTQLSVL.

V gene TRBV5-1 combines with J gene TRBJ2-7, with D possibly matching TRBD1 (6 bases). CDR1 and CDR2 (germline): SGHRS, YFSETQ. The CDR3 consists of 15 residues. V gave up 0 bases and J gave up 6 bases, with 16 bases separating them. The CDR3 nucleotides are TGCGCCAGCAGCTTGGTGGGTCCTCAGGGGCCCGAGCAGTACTTC. Translating gives CASSLVGPQGPEQYF.

V gene TRBV20-1 combines with J gene TRBJ2-2; TRBD1 agrees at 8 bases. Losses at the gene ends were 1 base for V and 4 bases for J; bases not matched to a gene: 2. This CDR3 spans 14 amino acids. Germline CDR1 is DFQATT and CDR2 is SNEGSKA (reference sequence). As DNA, the CDR3 is TGCAGTGCTAGAGGCGGGACAGGCACCGGGGAGCTGTTTTTT. Amino acid sequence: CSARGGTGTGELFF.

This clonotype was observed at least ten times. The chain employs TRBV11-2 and TRBJ1-1; 7 bases fit TRBD1. V dropped 2 bases and J dropped 11; count of bases not matched to a gene: 5. CDR1 and CDR2 from the germline V gene are SGHAT and FQNNGV. This CDR3 is 12 amino acids long. CDR3 sequence reads: CASSLNRGFAFF. CDR3 coding DNA: TGTGCCAGCAGCTTAAACAGGGGCTTTGCTTTCTTT.

This clonotype has just a few counts. J is TRBJ2-2 and V is TRBV4-2, with D hard to call. V lost 0 bases to trimming and J lost 7 bases, with 6 bases between them. The CDR3 length is 13 residues. Germline V gene lookup returns CDR1 LGHNA and CDR2 YNFKEQ. CDR3 region: CASSQDEVGELFF. CDR3 in DNA: TGTGCCAGCAGCCAAGACGAGGTCGGGGAGCTGTTTTTT.

This clonotype was picked up a small number of times. This sequence joins TRBV4-1 and TRBJ1-2; D is undetermined. This CDR3 has 14 residues. V was clipped by 0 bases and J by 2 bases, with 7 bases between them. Germline-derived CDR1 and CDR2 are MGHRA and YSYEKL. The CDR3 nucleotides are TGCGCCAGCAGCCAAGATCAAGGAAACTATGGCTACACCTTC. Translated, it gives CASSQDQGNYGYTF.

This clonotype was seen many times. The chain combines TRBV28 with TRBJ2-4; the D is unclear. Trimming shortened V by 2 bases and J by 6 bases, and 17 bases separated the two germline ends. Germline V lookup: CDR1 MDHEN, CDR2 SYDVKM. This CDR3 comprises 16 residues. The DNA for the CDR3 is TGTGCCAGCAGTTTACTTGTCGCGACGCTCGGAAACATTCAGTACTTC. The encoded protein is CASSLLVATLGNIQYF.

This clonotype was seen at least ten times. The rearrangement links TRBV6-1 to TRBJ2-1; unclear D gene. CDR1 is MNHNS, CDR2 SASEGT, per germline. The CDR3 is 12 amino acids. V shed 0 bases and J shed 7 bases, with 4 bases lying between them. CDR3 coding DNA: TGTGCCAGCAGTGAAGCTGTTAATGAGCAGTTCTTC. This codes for CASSEAVNEQFF.

This clonotype occurred many times. The chain is built from TRBV28 and TRBJ1-3, with a weak D call TRBD1 (6 bases). Germline V gene data show CDR1 as MDHEN and CDR2 as SYDVKM. V lost 4 bases, J lost 2 bases, and 9 bases lay in between. There are 14 residues in the CDR3. The CDR3 bases are TGTGCCAGCAGTTCTGGGACAACTGGAAACACCATATATTTT. This encodes CASSSGTTGNTIYF.

The rearrangement uses TRBV24-1 and TRBJ1-2; D unclear. V lost 6 bases and J lost 3, with 10 bases in between. Germline V gives CDR1 KGHDR, CDR2 SFDVKD. The CDR3 loop spans 13 amino acids. CDR3 DNA sequence: TGTGCCACCAGTCATTCCCTATACTATGGCTACACCTTC. Protein sequence: CATSHSLYYGYTF.

This clonotype was seen many times. This sequence joins TRBV12-3 or TRBV12-4 and TRBJ1-2, with D hard to call. Trimming removed 6 bases from V and 0 bases from J, with 8 bases in between. CDR3 length: 13 amino acids. CDR3 coding DNA: TGTGCCAGCAGGAGTCCTTCTAACTATGGCTACACCTTC. The encoded protein is CASRSPSNYGYTF.

V usage is TRBV14 and J usage is TRBJ1-1, with D perhaps matching TRBD1 (5 bases). Trimming took off 1 base at V and 10 bases at J, with 13 bases between the two ends. Germline assignment: CDR1 SGHDN and CDR2 FVKESK. CDR3 length: 13 amino acids. The CDR3 sequence: CASSQGVLRGAFF. CDR3 bases: TGTGCCAGCAGCCAAGGCGTTCTGAGGGGAGCTTTCTTT.

This clonotype was seen a single time. Mismatch with germline at one junction end may stem from a read error. This chain uses TRBV19 with TRBJ2-1; the D gene is possibly TRBD2 (6 bases). CDR1 is LNHDA and CDR2 is SQIVND in the germline V gene (reference sequence). The CDR3 length is 15 residues. DNA for the CDR3: TGTGCCAGAAGCCCTGTCCCGGGAGCTTACATTGAGCAGTTCTTC. Translating it yields CARSPVPGAYIEQFF.